Listed below are T cell receptor beta chains from one sample, sequenced in a study of cytomegalovirus exposure and HLA in healthy donors. Method: immunoSEQ multiplex PCR; TCRdb's copy keeps in-frame clones and lacks some. Here the sample spans roughly 130,000 clones, around 83% being singletons. The sample consisted of PBMCs. The receptors stem from a woman in her late teens or twenties in good health and CMV-seropositive. CDR3s include the opening cysteine and the closing phenylalanine or tryptophan. A D gene is named only where the DNA matches it firmly. Some rows have no size entry. The others give once, few or many, or a class for an expanded clone.

TGTGCCAGCAGCTCGAATGGACTGGCCCCAAATGAGCAGTTCTTC	CASSSNGLAPNEQFF	TRBV5-5	-	-	TRBJ2-1
TGCGCCAGCAGCCTAGGGGACTACTCCTATAATTCACCCCTCCACTTT	CASSLGDYSYNSPLHF	TRBV5-1	-	-	TRBJ1-6
TGTGCCAGCAGTTCCGGGACTAGCGGGGTCGCGAGCACAGATACGCAGTATTTT	CASSSGTSGVASTDTQYF	TRBV27	-	TRBD2	TRBJ2-3
TGTGCCAGCAGCTTGGTTGCGGGGGTAGGGGAGCTGTTTTTT	CASSLVAGVGELFF	TRBV5-5	-	TRBD2	TRBJ2-2
TGTGCCAGCAGCCCGCCCCGGGGGTCGACCGGGGAGCTGTTTTTT	CASSPPRGSTGELFF	TRBV4-2	-	-	TRBJ2-2
TGTGCCAGCAGCCGGGGGACTCCTAACACCGGGGAGCTGTTTTTT	CASSRGTPNTGELFF	TRBV5-4	-	-	TRBJ2-2
TGTGCCAGTAGTATAGAACAGGGACCCTACGAGCAGTACTTC	CASSIEQGPYEQYF	TRBV19	-	-	TRBJ2-7
TGTGCCAGCAGTTTATCGAATAGCGGGGGGATTCATGAGCAGTTCTTC	CASSLSNSGGIHEQFF	TRBV27	-	TRBD2	TRBJ2-1
TGTGCCAGCAGCCATCCTACAGGACACACTGAAGCTTTCTTT	CASSHPTGHTEAFF	TRBV7-9	-	-	TRBJ1-1
TGTGCCAGCAGCTTGGCGCCGGACTATGGCTACACCTTC	CASSLAPDYGYTF	TRBV5-5	-	-	TRBJ1-2
TGTGCCACCGTTGACTTCACAGATACGCAGTATTTT	CATVDFTDTQYF	TRBV28	once	-	TRBJ2-3
TGTGCCAGCAGCTTTCAGGGCGGGGCGTCATACGAGCAGTACTTC	CASSFQGGASYEQYF	TRBV7-2	once	-	TRBJ2-7
TGTGCCAGCAGCTTAGGCCTTGGACTCAAAGCTTCCACAGATACGCAGTATTTT	CASSLGLGLKASTDTQYF	TRBV13	-	-	TRBJ2-3
TGTGCCAGCAGTCCGCGGGCGGCTGAGCAGTTCTTC	CASSPRAAEQFF	TRBV9	-	-	TRBJ2-1
TGTGCCAGCAGTGATGAGTCAGAGACCCAGTACTTC	CASSDESETQYF	TRBV2	-	-	TRBJ2-5
TGTGCCAGCAGCCCCCACCTCGACAGGGGTGGAGGGGAGCTGTTTTTT	CASSPHLDRGGGELFF	TRBV7-9	few	TRBD1	TRBJ2-2
TGTGCCAGCAGCTTGGAGGAGCGGGGGGGCTACAATGAGCAGTTCTTC	CASSLEERGGYNEQFF	TRBV11-1	-	TRBD2	TRBJ2-1
TGTGCCAGCAGCTTTAGACAGGGAAACACCATATATTTT	CASSFRQGNTIYF	TRBV5-4	-	-	TRBJ1-3
TGCAGCGTAGACAGGGAGGCCCCTGAAGCTTTCTTT	CSVDREAPEAFF	TRBV29-1	-	TRBD1	TRBJ1-1
TGTGCCAGCAGCTTAGAAGGGAGGCGCACAGATACGCAGTATTTT	CASSLEGRRTDTQYF	TRBV5-5	-	-	TRBJ2-3
TGTGCCTGGGTACAGGGGGCTTACAATGAGCAGTTCTTC	CAWVQGAYNEQFF	TRBV30	-	TRBD1	TRBJ2-1
TGTGCCAGCAGTTCCCCCAGCGGGGGCTCCTACGAGCAGTACTTC	CASSSPSGGSYEQYF	TRBV28	-	TRBD2	TRBJ2-7
TGTGCCAGCAGTGTCAGGGCTAGCACTGAAGCTTTCTTT	CASSVRASTEAFF	TRBV6-1	-	-	TRBJ1-1
TGCGCCAGCAGCCAAGATAGTAGCGGGGGGGTCACCGGGGAGCTGTTTTTT	CASSQDSSGGVTGELFF	TRBV4-1	-	TRBD2	TRBJ2-2
TGTGCCAGTAGTCTGGGGTCGGGGTATGGCTACACCTTC	CASSLGSGYGYTF	TRBV19	-	-	TRBJ1-2